A single sample is the source of the 23 T cell receptor beta chains below, sequenced in a study of beta chain features in type 1 diabetes. General observations from the study: Type 1 diabetes patients showed a moderate but significant shortening of TCRB CDR3s in all four CD4+ subsets.

These receptors are not linked to any known antigen. Every bit of the isolated RNA underwent reverse transcription, so sequencing read expressed TCRB transcripts. Sequencing used immunoSEQ multiplex PCR; TCRdb keeps in-frame clones, though not all of them. The sample includes around 650,000 clones, approximately 13% of them seen just once. Sequencing was performed on naive CD4+ T cells from blood. These receptors were obtained from a man under 40 with type 1 diabetes.

The chain links TRBV6-1 to TRBJ1-6, with unresolved D. Trimming took off 1 base at V and 5 bases at J, with 6 bases between the two ends. CDR3 length: 14 residues. From germline, CDR1 is MNHNS and CDR2 SASEGT. The CDR3 DNA is TGTGCCAGCAGTGAAGTGGGGAATAATTCACCCCTCCACTTT. Protein sequence: CASSEVGNNSPLHF.

The chain is built from TRBV7-2 and TRBJ1-5; D is unresolved. Trimming removed 2 bases from V and 5 bases from J, with 7 bases in between. Looked up from germline, CDR1 is SGHTA and CDR2 is FQGNSA. CDR3 length equals 13 residues. CDR3 coding DNA: TGTGCCAGCAGCTTACACATGGATCAGCCCCAGCATTTT. Amino acids: CASSLHMDQPQHF.

The chain has TRBV18 and TRBJ2-1; 9 nucleotides agree with TRBD1. Germline lookup yields CDR1 KGHSH and CDR2 LQKENI. The CDR3 has 14 residues. V gave up 3 bases and J gave up 5 bases; unmatched junction bases: 2. The CDR3 DNA sequence: TGTGCCAGCTCACCCGGGACAGGGCACAATGAGCAGTTCTTC. It specifies CASSPGTGHNEQFF.

This clone was seen more than once but under ten times. CDR3 DNA: TGCGCCAGCAGCTTGAGGACGGGGGGGCGCGAGACCCAGTACTTC. This codes for CASSLRTGGRETQYF. The chain recombines TRBV5-1 with TRBJ2-5, with 8 bases matching TRBD2. J gave up 5 bases and V 1 base, and 7 bases lay outside the gene matches. CDR3 length: 15 amino acids. CDR1 is SGHRS, CDR2 YFSETQ, per germline. Filled out from reference TRBV5-1 and TRBJ2-5, the complete variable domain reads KAGVTQTPRYLIKTRGQQVTLSCSPISGHRSVSWYQQTPGQGLQFLFEYFSETQRNKGNFPGRFSGRQFSNSRSEMNVSTLELGDSALYLCASSLRTGGRETQYFGPGTRLLVL.

This clone was seen only a few times. The rearrangement links TRBV7-2 to TRBJ1-1, with D uncertain. Germline V gene data show CDR1 as SGHTA and CDR2 as FQGNSA. This CDR3 is built from 14 residues. The germline V and J ends were trimmed by 1 base and 1 base, with 7 bases remaining between them. CDR3: CASSLGPANTEAFF. The CDR3, as DNA: TGTGCCAGCAGCTTAGGGCCAGCGAACACTGAAGCTTTCTTT.

Only a few counts were recorded for this clone. The chain couples TRBV28 to TRBJ1-2, with D tentatively TRBD1 (6 bases). Between the trimmed V and J ends, which lost 9 bases and 4 bases, there was a span of 18 bases. The CDR3 length is 14 residues. CDR1 is MDHEN and CDR2 is SYDVKM in the germline V gene. CDR3 DNA sequence: TGTGCCAGTAGCGGACGGGGGGCTGGCTATGGCTACACCTTC. Its translation: CASSGRGAGYGYTF.

This rearrangement joins TRBV19 to TRBJ2-3, with a weak D call TRBD1 (5 bases). The V end lost 4 bases, the J end lost 5 bases, and 10 bases lay between the germline ends. Looked up from germline, CDR1 is LNHDA and CDR2 is SQIVND (reference sequence). This CDR3 is 13 amino acids long. In DNA, the CDR3 is TGTGCCAGTAGTAAAGGGGCAGAAGATACGCAGTATTTT. Translating gives CASSKGAEDTQYF.

CDR3 sequence (DNA): TGTGCCAGCAAGTGGGCCGGTCTTTGGGAGACCCAGTACTTC. Its translation: CASKWAGLWETQYF. The V and J genes are TRBV6-5 and TRBJ2-5; D unresolved. This CDR3 has 14 residues. Trimming removed 7 bases at V and 5 bases at J, with 17 bases between. The germline CDR1 and CDR2 sequences are MNHEY and SVGAGI.

In this sample, this clone turned up a few times. The V and J genes are TRBV9 and TRBJ2-1; the D is unclear. V lost 1 base, J lost 4 bases, and 9 bases lay in between. Germline assignment: CDR1 SGDLS and CDR2 YYNGEE. The CDR3 extends over 14 amino acids. CDR3 nucleotides: TGTGCCAGCAGCGTAACTGCCCAATACAATGAGCAGTTCTTC. Protein sequence: CASSVTAQYNEQFF.

The chain couples TRBV4-2 to TRBJ2-5, with D tentatively TRBD1 or TRBD2 (5 bases each). The germline CDR1 and CDR2 sequences are LGHNA and YNFKEQ. The CDR3 extends over 16 amino acids. Trimming removed 0 bases from V and 5 bases from J, with 16 bases in between. The CDR3 DNA follows: TGTGCCAGCAGCCAAGATCGGGCGAGAGGGGCGGAGACCCAGTACTTC. It is translated as CASSQDRARGAETQYF.

This clone has a handful of counts. DNA of the CDR3: TGTGCCAGCAGCTTTAGCGGGGGACACAATGAGCAGTTCTTC. Translated, it gives CASSFSGGHNEQFF. This chain uses TRBV11-2 with TRBJ2-1, with TRBD2 identical over 9 bases. V shed 3 bases, J shed 5 bases, and the junction held 2 bases outside the gene matches. Germline assignment: CDR1 SGHAT and CDR2 FQNNGV. The length of the CDR3 is 14 residues.

This clone has a handful of counts. CDR3 DNA sequence: TGTGCCAGCAGCCCGAACGGGGGCCGGTCCTACAATGAGCAGTTCTTC. Translation gives CASSPNGGRSYNEQFF. The chain has TRBV5-6 and TRBJ2-1; tentatively, D is TRBD1 or TRBD2 (6 bases each). Per germline, CDR1 SGHDT and CDR2 YYEEEE. Deletions cut 4 bases from V and 1 base from J, with 15 bases between. This CDR3 is 16 amino acids long. Full variable domain (rest looked up from reference TRBV5-6 and TRBJ2-1): DAGVTQSPTHLIKTRGQQVTLRCSPKSGHDTVSWYQQALGQGPQFIFQYYEEEERQRGNFPDRFSGHQFPNYSSELNVNALLLGDSALYLCASSPNGGRSYNEQFFGPGTRLTVL.

J is TRBJ1-6 and V is TRBV30, with unresolved D. The V gene's germline CDR1 is GTSNPN and CDR2 SVGIG (reference sequence). This CDR3 comprises 14 residues. V was pared by 0 bases and J by 8 bases, with 11 bases between. The CDR3 sequence is CAWSVTWRDSPLHF. CDR3 nucleotides: TGTGCCTGGAGTGTCACATGGAGAGATTCACCCCTCCACTTT.

V gene TRBV7-2 combines with J gene TRBJ2-7; D gene uncertain. With 6 bases removed from V and 3 bases from J, the gap between germline ends came to 12 bases. The V gene's germline CDR1 is SGHTA and CDR2 FQGNSA. This CDR3 has 13 amino acids. The CDR3 spells CASSQSVGYEQYF. The CDR3 DNA is TGTGCCAGCAGTCAAAGTGTAGGCTACGAGCAGTACTTC. Complete variable domain (other parts from reference TRBV7-2 and TRBJ2-7): GAGVSQSPSNKVTEKGKDVELRCDPISGHTALYWYRQSLGQGLEFLIYFQGNSAPDKSGLPSDRFSAERTGGSVSTLTIQRTQQEDSAVYLCASSQSVGYEQYFGPGTRLTVT.

The sample holds a few counts of this clone. The chain combines TRBV29-1 with TRBJ1-2; D might be TRBD1 (5 bases). Germline V gene lookup returns CDR1 SQVTM and CDR2 ANQGSEA. Trimming took 4 bases from V and 7 from J, leaving 16 bases between them. The CDR3 runs 13 residues. Here the CDR3 DNA reads TGCAGCGTTGGGGGGACGGATTCGAGTGGCTACACCTTC. Translation gives CSVGGTDSSGYTF.

This clone occurred a few times. This chain links TRBV7-2 with TRBJ2-1; TRBD2 matches 7 bases. The CDR3 has 16 residues. Losses at the gene ends were 5 bases for V and 9 bases for J; bases not matched to a gene: 16. From germline, CDR1 is SGHTA and CDR2 FQGNSA. CDR3 protein: CASSLGGTPSGGEQFF. The CDR3 DNA follows: TGTGCCAGCAGCCTCGGGGGGACCCCATCAGGTGGTGAGCAGTTCTTC.

This clone was detected a few times. This chain joins TRBV14 and TRBJ1-2; unclear D gene. In germline, CDR1 is SGHDN, CDR2 FVKESK. Between the trimmed V and J ends, which lost 3 bases and 11 bases, there was a span of 13 bases. The CDR3 is 12 amino acids. CDR3 nucleotides: TGTGCCAGCAGCCAGGGAACTATGCGGTACACCTTC. Its translation is CASSQGTMRYTF.

The rearrangement joins TRBV9 to TRBJ2-7, with D perhaps TRBD2 (6 bases). Trimming pared 4 bases from V and 1 base from J, leaving 12 bases between. Germline CDR1 is SGDLS and CDR2 is YYNGEE. This CDR3 comprises 14 residues. The CDR3 nucleotides read TGTGCCAGCAGCTACACGGGGGTGTCCTACGAGCAGTACTTC. It translates to CASSYTGVSYEQYF.

The chain recombines TRBV19 with TRBJ2-3, with 9 positions matching TRBD2. The CDR3 runs 14 residues. Germline V gene data show CDR1 as LNHDA and CDR2 as SQIVND (reference sequence). V was pared by 7 bases and J by 0 bases, with 2 bases of the junction left unmatched. The CDR3 sequence: CASTSGGSTDTQYF. CDR3 coding DNA: TGTGCCAGTACCAGCGGGGGGAGCACAGATACGCAGTATTTT.

The chain couples TRBV2 to TRBJ2-1, with 14 bases aligning to TRBD2. The CDR3 consists of 15 residues. V lost 4 bases, J lost 10 bases, and 6 bases stayed unmatched. Germline-derived CDR1 and CDR2 are SNHLY and FYNNEI. CDR3 nucleotides: TGTGCCAGCAGTGCCCGGACTAGCGGGGGGAAAGAGCAGTTCTTC. It specifies CASSARTSGGKEQFF.

This clone came up a few times. Different DNA sequences within this sample yield the same CDR3. This chain uses TRBV5-4 with TRBJ2-5; D gene unclear. The CDR3 totals 12 residues. The germline V and J ends were trimmed by 4 bases and 2 bases, with 6 bases remaining between them. Germline CDR1 reads SGHNT; CDR2 reads YYREEE (reference sequence). Written as DNA, the CDR3 is TGTGCCAGCAGCACCAGTCAAGAGACCCAGTACTTC. This codes for CASSTSQETQYF.

The chain couples TRBV11-2 to TRBJ2-7; TRBD1 might be the D (6 bases). V gave up 1 base and J gave up 3 bases, with 16 bases separating them. The CDR3 length is 16 residues. Looked up from germline, CDR1 is SGHAT and CDR2 is FQNNGV. The CDR3 coding sequence is TGTGCCAGCAGCTTAGTTGCCAGGGGCGGTAACTACGAGCAGTACTTC. Translated: CASSLVARGGNYEQYF.

The J gene is TRBJ1-6, the V gene TRBV29-1; D perhaps matches TRBD1 (5 bases). Germline V lookup: CDR1 SQVTM, CDR2 ANQGSEA. The CDR3 consists of 17 residues. Trimming took 6 bases from V and 3 from J, leaving 21 bases between them. For the CDR3, the DNA is TGCAGCGTCTTTGGGGCAAAAGGACACAACTATAATTCACCCCTCCACTTT. The encoded protein is CSVFGAKGHNYNSPLHF.